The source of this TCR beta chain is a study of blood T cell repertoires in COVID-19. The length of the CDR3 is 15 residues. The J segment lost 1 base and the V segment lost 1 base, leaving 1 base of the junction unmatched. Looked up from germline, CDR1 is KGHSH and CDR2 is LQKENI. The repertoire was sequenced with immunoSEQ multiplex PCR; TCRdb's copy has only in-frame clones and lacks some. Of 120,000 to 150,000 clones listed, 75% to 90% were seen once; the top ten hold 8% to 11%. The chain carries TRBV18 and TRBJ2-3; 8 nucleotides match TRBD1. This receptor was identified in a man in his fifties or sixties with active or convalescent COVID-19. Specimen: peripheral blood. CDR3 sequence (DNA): TGTGCCAGCTCACCACAACAGGGGGGCACAGATACGCAGTATTTT. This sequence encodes CASSPQQGGTDTQYF.